This entry lists 18 T cell receptor beta chains sequenced from one sample in a study of blood T cell repertoires in COVID-19 (dated by TCRdb to about 2020). The library was built by means of the immunoSEQ multiplex PCR assay. Drawn from immuneACCESS, this table holds only the in-frame rearrangements with V and J called that TCRdb kept. Clones are partly lost; checked studies trace under half to an unresolved V gene and leave the rest unexplained. Recorded for this sample are a few hundred thousand clones; about 80% of them occurred a single time. The top ten clonotypes cover 0.85% to 1.2% of the sample. The sequenced sample consisted of peripheral blood. These receptors were taken from a human donor with acute or convalescent COVID-19. The donor label of this sample is uncertain.

The genes are TRBV18 and TRBJ2-5, with D perhaps matching TRBD1 (6 bases). Deletions cut 8 bases from V and 1 base from J, with 11 bases between. CDR1 is KGHSH and CDR2 is LQKENI in the germline V gene. The length of the CDR3 is 13 residues. Written as DNA, the CDR3 is TGTGCCAGCCGTGACAGGATCCAAGAGACCCAGTACTTC. This codes for CASRDRIQETQYF.

The chain has TRBV12-3 or TRBV12-4 and TRBJ1-1, with unresolved D. V lost 6 bases and J lost 7, with 15 bases in between. This CDR3 has 13 amino acids. The DNA of the CDR3 is TGTGCCAGCAGACCCTGGAGGGTTGGTGAAGCTTTCTTT. This translates into CASRPWRVGEAFF.

The V gene is TRBV19, the J gene TRBJ1-1, with D possibly being TRBD1 (5 bases). V was trimmed by 7 bases and J by 7 bases, leaving 16 bases between them. This CDR3 is built from 13 residues. Germline loops: CDR1 LNHDA, CDR2 SQIVND (reference sequence). Here the CDR3 reads CASTPGGGGEAFF. The CDR3 bases are TGTGCCAGTACCCCCGGCGGGGGTGGTGAAGCTTTCTTT.

The chain has TRBV5-1 and TRBJ2-2, with 7 bases fitting TRBD2. Germline lookup yields CDR1 SGHRS and CDR2 YFSETQ. This CDR3 contains 16 residues. Trimming at V came to 4 bases and at J to 0 bases, leaving 6 bases not matched to a gene. The CDR3 loop is CASSDSAGPNTGELFF. The CDR3 DNA sequence: TGCGCCAGCAGCGATTCAGCGGGGCCGAACACCGGGGAGCTGTTTTTT.

CDR3 residues: CASSAIRTGGSNTEAFF. CDR3 sequence (DNA): TGCGCCAGCAGTGCTATACGGACAGGGGGCTCAAACACTGAAGCTTTCTTT. The rearrangement joins TRBV10-2 to TRBJ1-1; 11 bases align to TRBD1. Per the germline V gene, CDR1 is WSHSY and CDR2 is SAAADI. This CDR3 has 17 amino acids. The V and J ends lost 4 bases and 2 bases, in that order; junction bases with no gene match: 9.

This clone turned up a few times. The chain joins TRBV7-8 to TRBJ2-7; TRBD1 might be the D (6 bases). V gave up 6 bases and J gave up 0 bases, with 12 bases separating them. Germline V gene data show CDR1 as SGHVS and CDR2 as FQNEAQ. The CDR3 spans 14 residues. CDR3 residues: CASSAGRGSYEQYF. CDR3 bases: TGTGCCAGCAGTGCTGGCAGGGGCTCCTACGAGCAGTACTTC. Using reference TRBV7-8 and TRBJ2-7 for the parts outside the CDR3, the full variable domain is GAGVSQSPRYKVAKRGQDVALRCDPISGHVSLFWYQQALGQGPEFLTYFQNEAQLDKSGLPSDRFFAERPEGSVSTLKIQRTQQEDSAVYLCASSAGRGSYEQYFGPGTRLTVT.

The chain uses TRBV2 and TRBJ2-7, with 8 positions matching TRBD1. Germline-derived CDR1 and CDR2 are SNHLY and FYNNEI. Unmatched junction bases numbered 15, after V lost 4 bases and J lost 4 bases. The CDR3 totals 17 residues. CDR3 coding DNA: TGTGCCAGCAGTGCCACCCCTCGGACAGGGCCCACGTACGAGCAGTACTTC. Amino acids: CASSATPRTGPTYEQYF.

The chain couples TRBV4-1 to TRBJ1-4; 11 bases match TRBD1. CDR3 length: 17 residues. The J segment lost 0 bases and the V segment lost 2 bases, leaving 2 bases of the junction unmatched. Germline V gene data show CDR1 as MGHRA and CDR2 as YSYEKL. The CDR3 coding sequence is TGCGCCAGCAGCCAAAGGACAGGGGGCTCAACTAATGAAAAACTGTTTTTT. It codes for CASSQRTGGSTNEKLFF.

With regard to this clone: Other DNA sequences from this sample encode an identical CDR3 as well. The V call is TRBV15, the J call TRBJ2-5; D is possibly TRBD1 (5 bases). Germline V gene lookup returns CDR1 LNHNV and CDR2 YYDKDF (reference sequence). Trimming cost V 1 base and J 2 bases, with 8 bases left between them. This CDR3 has 14 residues. CDR3 DNA: TGTGCCACCAGCAGAGGTGACAGTCAAGAGACCCAGTACTTC. Its translation: CATSRGDSQETQYF.

The chain recombines TRBV19 with TRBJ2-2; D gene uncertain. Deletions cut 6 bases from V and 6 bases from J, with 23 bases between. The CDR3 length is 17 residues. Germline V gene sequence: CDR1 LNHDA, CDR2 SQIVND (reference sequence). CDR3 in DNA: TGTGCCAGTAGGGTTGTGTTTGAGACCGCTAGTTCCGGGGAGCTGTTTTTT. Its protein product is CASRVVFETASSGELFF.

The V call is TRBV7-9, the J call TRBJ2-2; the match to TRBD2 covers 11 bases. Germline lookup yields CDR1 SEHNR and CDR2 FQNEAQ (reference sequence). The CDR3 sequence is 19 residues long. With 2 bases clipped from V and 5 bases from J, the junction kept 13 bases outside the gene matches. CDR3 DNA: TGTGCCAGCAGCTTATTAGGGATCCCTACTAGCGGGAGTACCGGGGAGCTGTTTTTT. The encoded protein is CASSLLGIPTSGSTGELFF.

The chain has TRBV18 and TRBJ2-3; weak D call: TRBD2 (5 bases). V lost 4 bases, J lost 3 bases, and 14 bases lay in between. This CDR3 comprises 15 residues. CDR1 is KGHSH and CDR2 is LQKENI in the germline V gene. CDR3 sequence reads: CASSRLGSGTDTQYF. Here the CDR3 DNA reads TGTGCCAGCTCACGGCTCGGGTCGGGGACAGATACGCAGTATTTT.

The chain joins TRBV19 to TRBJ1-2; D is possibly TRBD1 (6 bases). Per the germline V gene, CDR1 is LNHDA and CDR2 is SQIVND (reference sequence). V dropped 7 bases and J dropped 3 bases, with 9 bases sitting between them. This CDR3 region has 12 residues. The DNA for the CDR3 is TGTGCCAGTACCGACAGGCACTATGGCTACACCTTC. This encodes CASTDRHYGYTF.

This clone was detected a few times. The chain joins TRBV5-1 to TRBJ2-1, with 14 nucleotides matching TRBD2. The CDR3 is 16 residues long. Per the germline V gene, CDR1 is SGHRS and CDR2 is YFSETQ. With 0 bases clipped from V and 8 bases from J, the junction kept 4 bases outside the gene matches. The CDR3 DNA is TGCGCCAGCAGCTTGGTCCCGGGACTAGCGGGAGATGAGCAGTTCTTC. It is translated as CASSLVPGLAGDEQFF. The full variable domain, rest sourced from reference TRBV5-1 and TRBJ2-1, is KAGVTQTPRYLIKTRGQQVTLSCSPISGHRSVSWYQQTPGQGLQFLFEYFSETQRNKGNFPGRFSGRQFSNSRSEMNVSTLELGDSALYLCASSLVPGLAGDEQFFGPGTRLTVL.

The chain couples TRBV6-5 to TRBJ1-1; D gene uncertain. The V end was cut by 2 bases, the J end by 7 bases, with 11 bases between. CDR1 MNHEY and CDR2 SVGAGI come from the germline V gene. There are 13 residues in the CDR3. The CDR3 spells CASSYRERGEAFF. The CDR3 bases are TGTGCCAGCAGTTACCGGGAGCGTGGTGAAGCTTTCTTT.

This clone appeared a single time. V usage is TRBV28 and J usage is TRBJ2-7; 8 positions agree with TRBD2. CDR3 length: 12 residues. After removal of 10 bases from V and 3 bases from J, the junction contained 5 bases not matched to a gene. From germline, CDR1 is MDHEN and CDR2 SYDVKM. CDR3 bases: TGTGCCACGAGCGGGAGTAACTACGAGCAGTACTTC. Residues: CATSGSNYEQYF.

J is TRBJ1-1 and V is TRBV14; D uncertain. CDR1 SGHDN and CDR2 FVKESK come from the germline V gene. This CDR3 has 13 amino acids. V lost 4 bases and J 0 bases, leaving 6 bases between the germline ends. CDR3 in DNA: TGTGCCAGCAGCCCGCACATGAACACTGAAGCTTTCTTT. Encoded protein: CASSPHMNTEAFF.

CDR3 coding DNA: TGTGCCAGCAGGTCGGGGTCTGGAAAACTGTTTTTT. Its protein product is CASRSGSGKLFF. The V gene is TRBV6-6, the J gene TRBJ1-4; the D is unclear. Germline assignment: CDR1 MNHNY and CDR2 SVGAGI (reference sequence). This CDR3 is built from 12 residues. V shed 6 bases and J shed 10 bases, with 12 bases lying between them.